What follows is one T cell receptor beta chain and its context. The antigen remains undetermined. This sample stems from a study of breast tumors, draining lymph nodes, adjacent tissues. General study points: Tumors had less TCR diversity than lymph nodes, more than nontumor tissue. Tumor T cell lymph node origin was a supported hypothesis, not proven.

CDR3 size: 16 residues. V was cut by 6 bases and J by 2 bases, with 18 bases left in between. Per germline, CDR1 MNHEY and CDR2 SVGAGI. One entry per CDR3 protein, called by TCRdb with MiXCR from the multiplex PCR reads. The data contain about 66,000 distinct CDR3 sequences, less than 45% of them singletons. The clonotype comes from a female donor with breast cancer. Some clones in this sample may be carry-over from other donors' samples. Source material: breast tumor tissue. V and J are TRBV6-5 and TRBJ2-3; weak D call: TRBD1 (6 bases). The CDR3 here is CASRRIHRVPTDTQYF. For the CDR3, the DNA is TGTGCCAGCAGGCGCATCCACAGGGTACCCACAGATACGCAGTATTTT.